The rows below give T cell receptor beta chains drawn from one sample of a study of cytomegalovirus exposure and HLA in healthy donors. The method was immunoSEQ multiplex PCR; TCRdb's version includes in-frame clones alone and lacks a portion of them. The table records about 180,000 clones, roughly 70% of them present only once. The specimen was PBMCs. Receptors were obtained from a male donor in good health and CMV-seronegative. Both conserved end residues are part of each CDR3. A D gene is named only where the DNA matches it firmly. Only part of the rows carry a size: once, few, many, or a class if the clone is expanded.

size: few; D: TRBD1; V: TRBV15; length: 16; J: TRBJ1-5; DNA: TGTGCCACCAGTCCCGGGACAGGGGTTTGGAATCAGCCCCAGCATTTT; CDR3: CATSPGTGVWNQPQHF
size: NA; D: TRBD1; V: TRBV6-5; length: 14; J: TRBJ1-6; DNA: TGTGCCAGCAGGCGACAGGGGGCGAATTCACCCCTCCACTTT; CDR3: CASRRQGANSPLHF
size: NA; D: TRBD1; V: TRBV4-1; length: 16; J: TRBJ1-3; DNA: TGCGCCAGCAGCCAAGGGTCAGGGGGCTCTGGAAACACCATATATTTT; CDR3: CASSQGSGGSGNTIYF
size: NA; D: TRBD1; V: TRBV7-8; length: 16; J: TRBJ2-1; DNA: TGTGCCAGCAGCTTACACCGGGACAGGAGAGTGGATGAGCAGTTCTTC; CDR3: CASSLHRDRRVDEQFF
size: few; D: TRBD1; V: TRBV6-1; length: 13; J: TRBJ2-7; DNA: TGTGCCACCTCAAGACAGGGGGGTTACGAGCAGTACTTC; CDR3: CATSRQGGYEQYF
size: NA; D: TRBD1; V: TRBV27; length: 13; J: TRBJ2-1; DNA: TGTGCCAGCAGTCCGACAGGGGGGAATGAGCAGTTCTTC; CDR3: CASSPTGGNEQFF
size: NA; D: TRBD1; V: TRBV9; length: 14; J: TRBJ2-7; DNA: TGTGCCAGCAGCGCCGGGACAGGGTTCTACGAGCAGTACTTC; CDR3: CASSAGTGFYEQYF
size: NA; D: NA; V: TRBV4-2; length: 15; J: TRBJ1-1; DNA: TGTGCCAGCAGCCAAGATGGACAAATGAACACTGAAGCTTTCTTT; CDR3: CASSQDGQMNTEAFF
size: NA; D: TRBD1; V: TRBV5-4; length: 14; J: TRBJ1-1; DNA: TGTGCCAGCAGCTTGGTGCAGGGGGTCGCTGAAGCTTTCTTT; CDR3: CASSLVQGVAEAFF
size: NA; D: TRBD1; V: TRBV7-9; length: 15; J: TRBJ1-1; DNA: TGTGCCAGCAGCTTAACCCGGACAGGGGGCACTGAAGCTTTCTTT; CDR3: CASSLTRTGGTEAFF
size: NA; D: TRBD2; V: TRBV25-1; length: 16; J: TRBJ2-2; DNA: TGTGCCAGCAGTGAGCCCGGGACTAGCGGGACGGGGGAGCTGTTTTTT; CDR3: CASSEPGTSGTGELFF
size: NA; D: TRBD1; V: TRBV7-9; length: 17; J: TRBJ1-4; DNA: TGTTCCAGCAGCACTCCGCCCAGGGGGCGCCCTAATGAAAAACTGTTTTTT; CDR3: CSSSTPPRGRPNEKLFF
size: NA; D: NA; V: TRBV30; length: 17; J: TRBJ2-3; DNA: TGTGCCTGGAGCCCTAGGACAAGGGCAGTTCCGGGAGATACGCAGTATTTT; CDR3: CAWSPRTRAVPGDTQYF
size: few; D: TRBD2; V: TRBV5-1; length: 15; J: TRBJ2-7; DNA: TGCGCCAGCACTATAGGGGCTAGCGGGCTGGGCGAGCAGTACTTC; CDR3: CASTIGASGLGEQYF
size: NA; D: TRBD1; V: TRBV9; length: 16; J: TRBJ1-6; DNA: TGTGCCAGCAGCGTAGCAGGGGGTAAGATGGATTCACCCCTCCACTTT; CDR3: CASSVAGGKMDSPLHF
size: few; D: NA; V: TRBV6-1; length: 12; J: TRBJ2-5; DNA: TGTGCCAGCAGTGAACGGGGAGAGACCCAGTACTTC; CDR3: CASSERGETQYF
size: NA; D: NA; V: TRBV28; length: 15; J: TRBJ2-7; DNA: TGTGCCAGCAGCTTCAGACAGACCCTATCCTACGAGCAGTACTTC; CDR3: CASSFRQTLSYEQYF
size: NA; D: NA; V: TRBV6-6; length: 14; J: TRBJ1-5; DNA: TGTGCCAGCAGCAGGACTGTTTTAGGGCAGCCCCAGCATTTT; CDR3: CASSRTVLGQPQHF
size: NA; D: NA; V: TRBV30; length: 15; J: TRBJ2-2; DNA: TGTGCCTGGAGTGTTGTAGGGGGGGGGTTCGGGGAGCTGTTTTTT; CDR3: CAWSVVGGGFGELFF
size: NA; D: NA; V: TRBV30; length: 14; J: TRBJ2-1; DNA: TGTGCCTGGAGTCCGAAGCAATCCTACAATGAGCAGTTCTTC; CDR3: CAWSPKQSYNEQFF
size: NA; D: NA; V: TRBV28; length: 17; J: TRBJ1-5; DNA: TGTGCCAGCAGTCTAGGGGGGGCCGGGGGAAGCAATCAGCCCCAGCATTTT; CDR3: CASSLGGAGGSNQPQHF
size: NA; D: NA; V: TRBV11-2; length: 16; J: TRBJ2-6; DNA: TGTGCCAGCAGCACCCGACGGGTCTCTGGGGCCAACGTCCTGACTTTC; CDR3: CASSTRRVSGANVLTF
size: once; D: NA; V: TRBV30; length: 13; J: TRBJ1-5; DNA: TGTGCCTGGAGGGACTCCCCGGGGCAGCCCCAGCATTTT; CDR3: CAWRDSPGQPQHF
size: once; D: NA; V: TRBV28; length: 16; J: TRBJ2-4; DNA: TGTGCCAGCAGTTTGTGGAGTACCGGGGCCAAAAACATTCAGTACTTC; CDR3: CASSLWSTGAKNIQYF
size: NA; D: NA; V: TRBV25-1; length: 14; J: TRBJ2-7; DNA: TGTGCCAGCAGTTTCGGAGGTAGCTCCTACGAGCAGTACTTC; CDR3: CASSFGGSSYEQYF
size: NA; D: NA; V: TRBV30; length: 13; J: TRBJ2-1; DNA: TGTGCCTGGGCCCGGGGGGGGGACAGGGAAAGATTCTTC; CDR3: CAWARGGDRERFF
size: NA; D: NA; V: TRBV30; length: 11; J: TRBJ1-3; DNA: TGTGCCTGGACCGGAGGGAACACCATATATTTT; CDR3: CAWTGGNTIYF
size: NA; D: TRBD2; V: TRBV10-3; length: 14; J: TRBJ2-7; DNA: TGTGCCATCAGCCCGACTAGCGGGAGCTACGAGCAGTACTTC; CDR3: CAISPTSGSYEQYF
size: NA; D: NA; V: TRBV28; length: 13; J: TRBJ1-1; DNA: TGTGCCAGCAGTTTGCCCACGAGAACTGAAGCTTTCTTT; CDR3: CASSLPTRTEAFF
size: NA; D: NA; V: TRBV6-5; length: 15; J: TRBJ1-5; DNA: TGTGCCAGCAGTTACTCAGAGACAAGCAATCAGCCCCAGCATTTT; CDR3: CASSYSETSNQPQHF
size: NA; D: NA; V: TRBV16; length: 12; J: TRBJ2-7; DNA: TGTGCCAGCAGCCAATCCGCGAGCCAGCAGTACTTC; CDR3: CASSQSASQQYF
size: NA; D: TRBD2; V: TRBV5-4; length: 18; J: TRBJ2-3; DNA: TGTGCCAGCAGCTTCGGACTAGCGGGAGGCCCTAGCACAGATACGCAGTATTTT; CDR3: CASSFGLAGGPSTDTQYF
size: NA; D: NA; V: TRBV6-5; length: 15; J: TRBJ2-2; DNA: TGTGCCAGCAGTTACTCGATCGGGGTCACCGGGGAGCTGTTTTTT; CDR3: CASSYSIGVTGELFF
size: NA; D: TRBD1; V: TRBV5-4; length: 15; J: TRBJ1-6; DNA: TGTGCCAGCAGCCGCGTGGGACAGGGAGATTCACCCCTCCACTTT; CDR3: CASSRVGQGDSPLHF
size: once; D: NA; V: TRBV7-6; length: 12; J: TRBJ1-3; DNA: TGTGCCAGCAGCCTCTCTGGAAACACCATATATTTT; CDR3: CASSLSGNTIYF
size: few; D: NA; V: TRBV9; length: 13; J: TRBJ2-3; DNA: TGTGCCAGCAGCGTAGCTTCCCCAGATACGCAGTATTTT; CDR3: CASSVASPDTQYF
size: NA; D: TRBD2; V: TRBV7-9; length: 18; J: TRBJ2-3; DNA: TGTGCCAGCAGCTTAACTGGGACTAGCGGGGGATACACAGATACGCAGTATTTT; CDR3: CASSLTGTSGGYTDTQYF
size: NA; D: NA; V: TRBV7-3; length: 13; J: TRBJ2-3; DNA: TGTGCCAGCAGCATTACAGGGACAGATACGCAGTATTTT; CDR3: CASSITGTDTQYF
size: NA; D: NA; V: TRBV6-6; length: 13; J: TRBJ2-1; DNA: TGTGCCAGCAGTTACGGGCCAGGCGATGAGCAGTTCTTC; CDR3: CASSYGPGDEQFF
size: once; D: NA; V: TRBV9; length: 18; J: TRBJ2-1; DNA: TGTGCCAGCAGCACTACTAGCCGGCCAGTGAGCTCCTACAATGAGCAGTTCTTC; CDR3: CASSTTSRPVSSYNEQFF
size: NA; D: TRBD2; V: TRBV28; length: 17; J: TRBJ2-1; DNA: TGTGCCAGCAGTTCGTTATCCGGGACTAGCGGGAGACATGAGCAGTTCTTC; CDR3: CASSSLSGTSGRHEQFF
size: NA; D: NA; V: TRBV6-5; length: 12; J: TRBJ2-7; DNA: TGTGCCAGCAGTTACGGAGGAAGCGAGCAGTACTTC; CDR3: CASSYGGSEQYF